Listed below are T cell receptor beta chains from one sample, sequenced in a study of shared clonotypes between healthy human individuals. The assay was immunoSEQ multiplex PCR, and TCRdb's table has in-frame clones only and misses some. Here the sample spans about 1.1 million clones, approximately 80% being singletons. The sequencing input was memory CD4+ T cells from PBMCs. All receptors derive from a man between 18 and 29 years old in good health. Some clones in this sample may be carry-over from other donors' samples. Both conserved end residues are part of each CDR3. A D gene is named only where the DNA matches it firmly. Expanded clones get a size class; other rows say once, few or many, or leave the size out.

TGTGCCAGCAGAAACCCAATCAGGGATATCTATGGCTACACCTTC	CASRNPIRDIYGYTF	once	TRBJ1-2	NA	15	TRBV6-1
TGCAGTGCTAGCCTCCAAGAGACCCAGTACTTC	CSASLQETQYF	NA	TRBJ2-5	NA	11	TRBV20-1
TGTGCCAGCTCAACCGGGACTCGCGCCTACGAGCAGTACTTC	CASSTGTRAYEQYF	NA	TRBJ2-7	NA	14	TRBV6-5
TGCGCCAGCAGCTTGGAGGGCAGGGGCACAGATACGCAGTATTTT	CASSLEGRGTDTQYF	NA	TRBJ2-3	NA	15	TRBV5-1
TGTGCCAGCAGCTTAGATCCCCCGGGACCCGCGAGCTCCTACGAGCAGTACTTC	CASSLDPPGPASSYEQYF	NA	TRBJ2-7	NA	18	TRBV11-2
TGTGCCAGCAGTTTCAGAGATCCCAAAAACATTCAGTACTTC	CASSFRDPKNIQYF	NA	TRBJ2-4	NA	14	TRBV27
TGTGCCTGGAGTGTACTGGCAGGGGGCTATTCACCCCTCCACTTT	CAWSVLAGGYSPLHF	once	TRBJ1-6	TRBD1	15	TRBV30
TGTGCCAGCAGCATGCGCTCAGGGGCGCAGACCCAGTACTTC	CASSMRSGAQTQYF	NA	TRBJ2-5	NA	14	TRBV7-3
TGTGCCAGTAGAATCGGTTCGTATTGGGCAGACCCCTCGTACGAGCAGTACTTC	CASRIGSYWADPSYEQYF	NA	TRBJ2-7	NA	18	TRBV19
TGTGCCAGCGCGACAGTGAACACTGAAGCTTTCTTT	CASATVNTEAFF	NA	TRBJ1-1	NA	12	TRBV28